The 20 T cell receptor beta chains in this list originate from one sample, sequenced in a study of shared clonotypes between healthy human individuals. Sequencing used immunoSEQ multiplex PCR; TCRdb keeps in-frame clones, though not all of them. The sample has some 510,000 clones; about four fifths are singletons. Sequenced input: PBMCs. These receptors originate from a woman in her thirties or forties in good health. Some clones in this sample may be carry-over from other donors' samples.

The chain joins TRBV7-2 to TRBJ2-3; 11 bases fit TRBD2. This CDR3 contains 16 residues. The ends lost 7 bases at V and 4 bases at J; junction bases unmatched: 10. Looked up from germline, CDR1 is SGHTA and CDR2 is FQGNSA. The CDR3: CASTNLAGGSADTQYF. CDR3 nucleotides: TGTGCCAGCACTAACCTAGCGGGAGGTTCGGCAGATACGCAGTATTTT.

The chain couples TRBV2 to TRBJ2-2; 10 nucleotides line up with TRBD1. The germline V gene encodes CDR1 SNHLY and CDR2 FYNNEI. V lost 6 bases, J lost 5 bases, and 3 bases stayed unmatched. This CDR3 has 14 amino acids. Here the CDR3 reads CASRPGQGTGELFF. Here the CDR3 DNA reads TGTGCCAGCAGGCCGGGACAGGGGACCGGGGAGCTGTTTTTT.

The count of this clone is one. The chain links TRBV4-3 to TRBJ2-1; 9 nucleotides line up with TRBD1. The CDR3 covers 16 residues. The V gene end was trimmed by 4 bases and the J gene end by 8 bases; junction bases not matched to a gene: 12. The germline V gene encodes CDR1 LGHNA and CDR2 YSLEER. In DNA, the CDR3 is TGCGCCAGCAGCCCAAGGGCAGGGACAGGGATCCATGAGCAGTTCTTC. Translating it yields CASSPRAGTGIHEQFF.

The chain employs TRBV6-1 and TRBJ1-2, with TRBD1 matching 7 bases. The germline CDR1 and CDR2 sequences are MNHNS and SASEGT. V trimming: 6 bases; J trimming: 3 bases; junction bases outside the gene matches: 4. This CDR3 is 13 amino acids long. CDR3 nucleotide sequence: TGTGCCAGCAGCGAGACAGGGTACTATGGCTACACCTTC. Encoded protein: CASSETGYYGYTF.

The CDR3 region has the DNA TGTGCCCCGGGCAGCGAAACCTACGTTCAGTACTTC. This codes for CAPGSETYVQYF. The chain recombines TRBV28 with TRBJ2-4; D unclear. This CDR3 has 12 amino acids. The V end was cut by 11 bases, the J end by 11 bases, with 19 bases between. Germline V gene lookup returns CDR1 MDHEN and CDR2 SYDVKM.

The J gene is TRBJ2-1, the V gene TRBV6-1, with D possibly matching TRBD2 (7 bases). Per germline, CDR1 MNHNS and CDR2 SASEGT. The CDR3 covers 17 residues. Trimming left V 2 bases short and J 7 bases short, with 21 bases between. The CDR3 DNA follows: TGTGCCAGCAGTGAAAAAGCCGTGGGGGGGGCTCGAAATGAGCAGTTCTTC. It yields the protein CASSEKAVGGARNEQFF.

The chain uses TRBV28 and TRBJ2-3, with D perhaps matching TRBD2 (5 bases). V was pared by 2 bases and J by 4 bases, with 7 bases between. This CDR3 is built from 13 residues. CDR1 is MDHEN, CDR2 SYDVKM, per germline. In nucleotides, the CDR3 is TGTGCCAGCAGTTTAGAGGGTCCAGATACGCAGTATTTT. Translating gives CASSLEGPDTQYF. The whole variable domain, remainder taken from reference TRBV28 and TRBJ2-3, is DVKVTQSSRYLVKRTGEKVFLECVQDMDHENMFWYRQDPGLGLRLIYFSYDVKMKEKGDIPEGYSVSREKKERFSLILESASTNQTSMYLCASSLEGPDTQYFGPGTRLTVL.

The chain couples TRBV2 to TRBJ1-2; unclear D gene. CDR1 is SNHLY and CDR2 is FYNNEI in the germline V gene. The CDR3 contains 15 residues. V was cut by 2 bases and J by 6 bases, with 16 bases left in between. The CDR3 sequence is CASSEFPTAQDGYTF. In DNA, the CDR3 is TGTGCCAGCAGTGAATTCCCGACGGCTCAAGATGGCTACACCTTC.

The rearrangement joins TRBV18 to TRBJ2-5; 8 bases align to TRBD2. Per germline, CDR1 KGHSH and CDR2 LQKENI. V dropped 4 bases and J dropped 5; count of bases not matched to a gene: 12. The CDR3 is 16 residues long. This CDR3 reads CASSQIAGTPMETQYF. The CDR3 DNA follows: TGTGCCAGCTCACAAATAGCGGGAACTCCCATGGAGACCCAGTACTTC.

The chain carries TRBV7-2 and TRBJ2-7; tentatively, D is TRBD2 (6 bases). Trimming shortened V by 4 bases and J by 7 bases, and 11 bases separated the two germline ends. This CDR3 is 12 amino acids long. In germline, CDR1 is SGHTA, CDR2 FQGNSA. The CDR3 nucleotides read TGTGCCAGCAGCTCGGACTACGGGGAGCAGTACTTC. It codes for CASSSDYGEQYF.

The chain is built from TRBV28 and TRBJ2-7; 9 bases match TRBD1. The CDR3 totals 14 residues. The V and J ends lost 6 bases and 2 bases, in that order; junction bases with no gene match: 5. Germline loops: CDR1 MDHEN, CDR2 SYDVKM. The CDR3 loop reads CASRSGQGTYEQYF. The CDR3 DNA is TGTGCCAGCAGGTCGGGACAGGGAACCTACGAGCAGTACTTC.

The chain combines TRBV15 with TRBJ2-1; possible D gene TRBD2, 6 bases. The CDR3 has 13 residues. Trimming took off 4 bases at V and 12 bases at J, with 16 bases between the two ends. Germline V gene sequence: CDR1 LNHNV, CDR2 YYDKDF (reference sequence). CDR3 sequence (DNA): TGTGCCACCAGCACCCGGGGGATTGAGGCGCAGTTCTTC. The encoded protein is CATSTRGIEAQFF. The whole variable domain, filled in from reference TRBV15 and TRBJ2-1, reads DAMVIQNPRYQVTQFGKPVTLSCSQTLNHNVMYWYQQKSSQAPKLLFHYYDKDFNNEADTPDNFQSRRPNTSFCFLDIRSPGLGDTAMYLCATSTRGIEAQFFGPGTRLTVL.

The chain couples TRBV28 to TRBJ2-2; D might be TRBD1 (6 bases). The CDR3 sequence is 14 residues long. V lost 5 bases and J lost 6, with 13 bases in between. Germline assignment: CDR1 MDHEN and CDR2 SYDVKM. The CDR3 DNA follows: TGTGCCAGCAGTACCCCAGGGGATTCCGGGGAGCTGTTTTTT. Its protein product is CASSTPGDSGELFF.

The table lists this clone with a few counts. J is TRBJ2-2 and V is TRBV9; D remains ambiguous. Germline loops: CDR1 SGDLS, CDR2 YYNGEE. The CDR3 is 11 residues long. With 9 bases removed from V and 7 bases from J, the gap between germline ends came to 10 bases. The CDR3 bases are TGTGCCACCAGACGGAGCGGGGAGCTGTTTTTT. Translation gives CATRRSGELFF.

This clone was seen a few times. The rearrangement uses TRBV5-4 and TRBJ1-2; 7 nucleotides align to TRBD1. J was trimmed by 5 bases and V by 1 base; bases with no gene match: 8. The CDR3 is 15 amino acids. Germline loops: CDR1 SGHNT, CDR2 YYREEE (reference sequence). CDR3 bases: TGTGCCAGCAGCTTGCTTGGGACAGACGAATATGGCTACACCTTC. This translates into CASSLLGTDEYGYTF.

This clone was seen just once. The chain employs TRBV5-1 and TRBJ2-7; either TRBD1 or TRBD2 may fit D (6 bases each). The CDR3 totals 16 residues. Trimming removed 5 bases from V and 2 bases from J, with 20 bases in between. The germline V gene encodes CDR1 SGHRS and CDR2 YFSETQ. The DNA for the CDR3 is TGCGCCAGCAGTCCACAGGGCCGCGGAGGGGCCTACGAGCAGTACTTC. Translating it yields CASSPQGRGGAYEQYF.

V usage is TRBV30 and J usage is TRBJ1-6, with D perhaps TRBD1 (6 bases). V lost 3 bases, J lost 7 bases, and 16 bases lay in between. The length of the CDR3 is 15 residues. CDR1 and CDR2 (germline): GTSNPN, SVGIG (reference sequence). In DNA, the CDR3 is TGTGCCTGGAGAGAAGGGACATTTGGCAATTCACCCCTCCACTTT. This encodes CAWREGTFGNSPLHF.

Turning to this clone: This CDR3 is also generated by other DNA sequences in the sample. The rearrangement links TRBV27 to TRBJ2-6; D gene ambiguous. Germline loops: CDR1 MNHEY, CDR2 SMNVEV (reference sequence). The CDR3 consists of 13 residues. Trimming removed 2 bases at V and 4 bases at J, with 3 bases between. CDR3 loop: CASSLAGANVLTF. CDR3 sequence (DNA): TGTGCCAGCAGTTTAGCGGGGGCCAACGTCCTGACTTTC.

This rearrangement joins TRBV28 to TRBJ1-5, with no clear D. The germline CDR1 and CDR2 sequences are MDHEN and SYDVKM. V lost 3 bases and J 7 bases, leaving 10 bases between the germline ends. The CDR3 extends over 13 amino acids. In DNA form, the CDR3 reads TGTGCCAGCAGTTTCGAGGTTCAACAGCCCCAGCATTTT. Protein product: CASSFEVQQPQHF.

J is TRBJ2-6 and V is TRBV11-3; TRBD2 matches 7 bases. The CDR3 consists of 16 residues. The J segment lost 2 bases and the V segment lost 5 bases, leaving 6 bases of the junction unmatched. The germline CDR1 and CDR2 sequences are SGHNT and YENEEA. The CDR3 sequence is CASSPRGGTGANVLTF. CDR3 in DNA: TGTGCCAGCAGCCCTAGGGGAGGGACTGGGGCCAACGTCCTGACTTTC. Full variable domain (outside the CDR3, taken from reference TRBV11-3 and TRBJ2-6): EAGVVQSPRYKIIEKKQPVAFWCNPISGHNTLYWYLQNLGQGPELLIRYENEEAVDDSQLPKDRFSAERLKGVDSTLKIQPAELGDSAVYLCASSPRGGTGANVLTFGAGSRLTVL.